This T cell receptor (beta chain) was retrieved from a study of beta chain features in type 1 diabetes. The overall study: Examination spanned approximately 110 million sorted cells from all samples.

In the case of this clone: What it binds is not known.

The CDR3 is 16 residues long. Per germline, CDR1 MDHEN and CDR2 SYDVKM. After removal of 6 bases from V and 2 bases from J, the junction contained 9 bases not matched to a gene. Study-wide findings and caveats: Type 1 diabetes patients showed a moderate but significant shortening of TCRB CDR3s in all four CD4+ subsets. It was among patients, rather than healthy donors, that naive, central memory and Treg TCRB repertoires appeared more similar.

Expressed TCRB transcripts were sequenced, since all the RNA that had been isolated was reverse transcribed. The repertoire was sequenced with immunoSEQ multiplex PCR; TCRdb's copy has only in-frame clones and lacks some. Altogether almost 350,000 clones are present, around 9% being singletons, with the ten largest covering roughly 1%. This chain connects TRBV28 to TRBJ2-3; 9 nucleotides line up with TRBD2. The specimen sequenced was central memory CD4+ T cells from blood. The origin of this receptor is a man aged 30 to 45 with type 1 diabetes. CDR3 in amino acids: CASSQNSGLATDTQYF. The DNA for the CDR3 is TGTGCCAGCAGCCAGAACTCGGGACTAGCCACAGATACGCAGTATTTT.